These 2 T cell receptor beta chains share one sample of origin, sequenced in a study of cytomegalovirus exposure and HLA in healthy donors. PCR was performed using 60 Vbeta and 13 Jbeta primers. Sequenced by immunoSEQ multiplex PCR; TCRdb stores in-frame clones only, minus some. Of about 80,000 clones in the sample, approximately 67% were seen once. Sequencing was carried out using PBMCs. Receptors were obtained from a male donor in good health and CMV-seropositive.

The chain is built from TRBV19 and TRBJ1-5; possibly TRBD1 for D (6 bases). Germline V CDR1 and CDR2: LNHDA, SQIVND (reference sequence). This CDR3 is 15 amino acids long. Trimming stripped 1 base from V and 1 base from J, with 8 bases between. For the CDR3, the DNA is TGTGCCAGTAGTATAGCCAGGGGAAGCAATCAGCCCCAGCATTTT. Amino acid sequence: CASSIARGSNQPQHF.

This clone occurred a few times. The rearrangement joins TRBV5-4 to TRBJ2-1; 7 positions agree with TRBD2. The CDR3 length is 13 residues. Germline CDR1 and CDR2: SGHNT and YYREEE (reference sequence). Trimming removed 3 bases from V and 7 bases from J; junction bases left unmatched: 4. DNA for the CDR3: TGTGCCAGCAGCTCGTCCGGGGGGAATGAGCAGTTCTTC. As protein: CASSSSGGNEQFF.